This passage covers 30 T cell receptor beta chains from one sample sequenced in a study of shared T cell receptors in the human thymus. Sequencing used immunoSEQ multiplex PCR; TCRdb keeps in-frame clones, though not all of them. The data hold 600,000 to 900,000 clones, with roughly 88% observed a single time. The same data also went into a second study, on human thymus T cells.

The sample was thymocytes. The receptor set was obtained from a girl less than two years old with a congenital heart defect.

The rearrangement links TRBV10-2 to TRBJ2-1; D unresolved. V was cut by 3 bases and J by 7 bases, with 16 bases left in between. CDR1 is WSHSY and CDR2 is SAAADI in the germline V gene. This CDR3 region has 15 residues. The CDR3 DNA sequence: TGCGCCAGCAGTGAAACCGGGTGGCAGCAGAATGAGCAGTTCTTC. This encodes CASSETGWQQNEQFF.

The CDR3 here is CASSLIRGLAEHNEQFF. The CDR3 DNA sequence: TGTGCCAGCAGCTTAATCCGAGGACTAGCGGAACACAATGAGCAGTTCTTC. This chain uses TRBV7-9 with TRBJ2-1, with 10 nucleotides matching TRBD2. After removal of 2 bases from V and 5 bases from J, the junction contained 9 bases not matched to a gene. This CDR3 region has 17 residues. Germline CDR1 is SEHNR and CDR2 is FQNEAQ (reference sequence).

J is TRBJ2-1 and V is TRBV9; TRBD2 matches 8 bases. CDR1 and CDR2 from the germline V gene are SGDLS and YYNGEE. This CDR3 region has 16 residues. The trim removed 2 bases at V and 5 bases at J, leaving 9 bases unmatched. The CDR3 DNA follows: TGTGCCAGCAGCGTGGATACCGGGACTAGGAACAATGAGCAGTTCTTC. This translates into CASSVDTGTRNNEQFF.

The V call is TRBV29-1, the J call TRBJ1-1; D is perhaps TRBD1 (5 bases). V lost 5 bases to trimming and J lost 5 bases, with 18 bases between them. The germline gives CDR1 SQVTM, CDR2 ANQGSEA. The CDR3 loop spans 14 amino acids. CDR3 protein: CSVPGPRVGTEAFF. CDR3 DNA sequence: TGCAGCGTTCCTGGCCCCAGGGTAGGGACTGAAGCTTTCTTT.

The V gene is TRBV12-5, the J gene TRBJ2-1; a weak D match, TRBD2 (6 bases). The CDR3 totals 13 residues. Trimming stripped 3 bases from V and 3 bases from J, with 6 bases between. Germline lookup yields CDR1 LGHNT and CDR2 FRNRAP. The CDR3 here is CASGFGGYNEQFF. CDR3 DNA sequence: TGTGCTAGTGGTTTCGGGGGCTACAATGAGCAGTTCTTC.

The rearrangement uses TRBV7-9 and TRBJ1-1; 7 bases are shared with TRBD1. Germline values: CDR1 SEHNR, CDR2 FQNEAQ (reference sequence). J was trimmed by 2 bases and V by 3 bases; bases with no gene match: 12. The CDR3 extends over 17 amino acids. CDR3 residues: CASSFVWSGGPNTEAFF. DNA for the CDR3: TGTGCCAGCAGCTTCGTGTGGTCAGGGGGACCTAACACTGAAGCTTTCTTT.

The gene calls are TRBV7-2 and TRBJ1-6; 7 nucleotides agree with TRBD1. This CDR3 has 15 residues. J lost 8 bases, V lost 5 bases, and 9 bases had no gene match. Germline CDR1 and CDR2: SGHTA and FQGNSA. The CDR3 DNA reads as TGTGCCAGCAGCCTGGGACAGCGATTATATTCACCCCTCCACTTT. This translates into CASSLGQRLYSPLHF.

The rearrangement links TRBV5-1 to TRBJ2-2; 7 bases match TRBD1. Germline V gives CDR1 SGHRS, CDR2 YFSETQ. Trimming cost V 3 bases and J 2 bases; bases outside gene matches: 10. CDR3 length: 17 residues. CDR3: CASSWTTGILNTGELFF. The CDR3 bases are TGCGCCAGCAGCTGGACGACAGGGATTCTTAACACCGGGGAGCTGTTTTTT.

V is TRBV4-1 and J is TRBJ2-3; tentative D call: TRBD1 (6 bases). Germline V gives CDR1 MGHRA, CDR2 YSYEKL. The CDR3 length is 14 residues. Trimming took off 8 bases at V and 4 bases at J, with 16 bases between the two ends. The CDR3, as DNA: TGCGCCAGCCGGGCCCCACAGGGTGCAGATACGCAGTATTTT. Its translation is CASRAPQGADTQYF.

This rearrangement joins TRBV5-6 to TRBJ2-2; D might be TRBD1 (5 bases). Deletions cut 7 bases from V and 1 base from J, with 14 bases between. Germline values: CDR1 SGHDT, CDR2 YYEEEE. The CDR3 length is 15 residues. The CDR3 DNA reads TGTGCCAGCGAGTGTGCGCAGGGGAACACCGGGGAGCTGTTTTTT. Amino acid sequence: CASECAQGNTGELFF.

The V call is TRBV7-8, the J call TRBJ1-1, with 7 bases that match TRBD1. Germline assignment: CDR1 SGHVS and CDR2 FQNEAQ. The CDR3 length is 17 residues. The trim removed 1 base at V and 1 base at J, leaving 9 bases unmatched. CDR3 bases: TGTGCCAGCAGCTTAGTTGTCAGGGGGTTTTCGAACACTGAAGCTTTCTTT. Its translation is CASSLVVRGFSNTEAFF.

DNA of the CDR3: TGCGCCAGTAGACAGGGTTGGGGAAACACCATATATTTT. This sequence encodes CASRQGWGNTIYF. This chain connects TRBV5-1 to TRBJ1-3; TRBD1 matches 7 bases. The CDR3 length is 13 residues. The V segment lost 8 bases and the J segment 4 bases; nucleotides outside the gene matches: 6. Germline V gives CDR1 SGHRS, CDR2 YFSETQ.

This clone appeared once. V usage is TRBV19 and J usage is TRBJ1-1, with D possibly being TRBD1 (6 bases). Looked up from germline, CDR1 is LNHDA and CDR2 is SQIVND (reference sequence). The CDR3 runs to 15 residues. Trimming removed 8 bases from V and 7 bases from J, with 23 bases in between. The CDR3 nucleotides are TGTGCCAGTGTCGGCAGGGGTCGGTCCCAAAGTGAAGCTTTCTTT. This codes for CASVGRGRSQSEAFF.

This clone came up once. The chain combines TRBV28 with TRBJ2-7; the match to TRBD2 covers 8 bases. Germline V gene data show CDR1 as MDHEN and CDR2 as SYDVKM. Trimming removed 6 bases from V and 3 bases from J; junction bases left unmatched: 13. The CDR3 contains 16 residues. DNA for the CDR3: TGTGCCAGCAGGATGCGGATGAGCGGGGGTAACTACGAGCAGTACTTC. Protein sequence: CASRMRMSGGNYEQYF.

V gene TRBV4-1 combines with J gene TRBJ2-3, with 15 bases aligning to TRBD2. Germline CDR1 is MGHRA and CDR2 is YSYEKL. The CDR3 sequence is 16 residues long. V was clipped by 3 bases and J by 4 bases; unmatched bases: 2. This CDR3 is CASSHGLAGGPDTQYF. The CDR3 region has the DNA TGCGCCAGCAGCCACGGACTAGCGGGGGGGCCAGATACGCAGTATTTT.

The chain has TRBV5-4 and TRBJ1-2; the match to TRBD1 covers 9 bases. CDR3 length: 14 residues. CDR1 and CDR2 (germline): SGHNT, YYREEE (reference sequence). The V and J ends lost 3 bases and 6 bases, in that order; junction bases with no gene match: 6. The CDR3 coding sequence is TGTGCCAGCAGCTCCACGACAGGGGGAGATGGCTACACCTTC. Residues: CASSSTTGGDGYTF.

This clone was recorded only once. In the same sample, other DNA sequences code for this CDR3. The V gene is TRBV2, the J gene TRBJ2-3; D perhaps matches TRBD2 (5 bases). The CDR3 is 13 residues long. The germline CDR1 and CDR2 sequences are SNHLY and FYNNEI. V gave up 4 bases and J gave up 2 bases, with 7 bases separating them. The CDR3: CASSVRATDTQYF. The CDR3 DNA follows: TGTGCCAGCAGTGTGAGGGCCACAGATACGCAGTATTTT.

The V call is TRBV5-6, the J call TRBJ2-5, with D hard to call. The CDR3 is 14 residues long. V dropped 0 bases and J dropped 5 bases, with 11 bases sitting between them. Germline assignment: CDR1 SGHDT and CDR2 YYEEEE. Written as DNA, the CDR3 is TGTGCCAGCAGCTTGGCCCAAAATGTGGAGACCCAGTACTTC. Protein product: CASSLAQNVETQYF.

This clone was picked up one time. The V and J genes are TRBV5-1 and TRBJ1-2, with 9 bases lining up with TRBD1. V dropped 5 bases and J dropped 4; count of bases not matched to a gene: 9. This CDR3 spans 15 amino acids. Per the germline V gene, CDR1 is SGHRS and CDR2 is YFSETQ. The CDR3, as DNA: TGCGCCAGCAGACCACCGGGACAGGGACCCTATGGCTACACCTTC. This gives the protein CASRPPGQGPYGYTF.

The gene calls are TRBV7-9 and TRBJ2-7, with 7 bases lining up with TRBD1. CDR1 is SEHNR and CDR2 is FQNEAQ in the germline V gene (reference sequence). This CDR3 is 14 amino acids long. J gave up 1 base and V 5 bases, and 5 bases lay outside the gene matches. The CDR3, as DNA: TGTGCCAGCAGCCACCGGACAGGTTCCTACGAGCAGTACTTC. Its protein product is CASSHRTGSYEQYF.

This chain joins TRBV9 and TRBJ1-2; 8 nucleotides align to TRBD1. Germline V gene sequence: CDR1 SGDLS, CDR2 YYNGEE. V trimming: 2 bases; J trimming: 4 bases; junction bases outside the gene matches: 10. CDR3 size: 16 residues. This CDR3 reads CASSVTQGALSYGYTF. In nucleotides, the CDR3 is TGTGCCAGCAGCGTCACCCAGGGGGCTCTGAGCTATGGCTACACCTTC.

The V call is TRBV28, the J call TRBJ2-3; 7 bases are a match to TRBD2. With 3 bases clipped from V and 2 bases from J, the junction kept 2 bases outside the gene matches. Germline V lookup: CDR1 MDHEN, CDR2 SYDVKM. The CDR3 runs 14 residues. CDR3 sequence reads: CASSLGGITDTQYF. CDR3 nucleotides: TGTGCCAGCAGTTTGGGGGGGATCACAGATACGCAGTATTTT.

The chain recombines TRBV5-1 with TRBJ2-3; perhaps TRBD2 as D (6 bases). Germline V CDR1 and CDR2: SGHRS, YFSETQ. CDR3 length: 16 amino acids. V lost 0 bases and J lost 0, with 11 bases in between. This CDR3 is CASSLAVGGSTDTQYF. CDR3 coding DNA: TGCGCCAGCAGCTTGGCCGTGGGGGGAAGCACAGATACGCAGTATTTT.

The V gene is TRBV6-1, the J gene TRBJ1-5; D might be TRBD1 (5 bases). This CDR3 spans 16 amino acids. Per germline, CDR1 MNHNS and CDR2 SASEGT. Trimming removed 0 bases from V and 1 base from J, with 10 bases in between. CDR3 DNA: TGTGCCAGCAGTGAAGCGCGCGGGGCAAGCAATCAGCCCCAGCATTTT. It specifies CASSEARGASNQPQHF.

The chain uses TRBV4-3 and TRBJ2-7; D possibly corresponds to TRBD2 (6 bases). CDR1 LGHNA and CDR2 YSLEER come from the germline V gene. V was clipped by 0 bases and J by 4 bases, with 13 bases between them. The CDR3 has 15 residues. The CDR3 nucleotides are TGCGCCAGCAGCCAAGATCGGGGAGGCGGGTACGAGCAGTACTTC. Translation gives CASSQDRGGGYEQYF.

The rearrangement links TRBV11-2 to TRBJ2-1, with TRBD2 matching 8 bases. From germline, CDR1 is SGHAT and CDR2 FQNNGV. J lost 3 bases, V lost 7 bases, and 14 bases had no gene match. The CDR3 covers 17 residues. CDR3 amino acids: CASIPNRASGSYNEQFF. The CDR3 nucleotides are TGTGCCAGCATCCCCAACAGGGCCAGCGGGAGCTACAATGAGCAGTTCTTC.

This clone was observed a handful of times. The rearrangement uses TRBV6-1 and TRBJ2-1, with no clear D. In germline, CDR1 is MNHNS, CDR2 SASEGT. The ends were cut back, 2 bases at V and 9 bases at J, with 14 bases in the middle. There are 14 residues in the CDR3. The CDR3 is CASSESLTSIEQFF. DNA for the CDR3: TGTGCCAGCAGTGAATCGTTGACTTCAATTGAGCAGTTCTTC.

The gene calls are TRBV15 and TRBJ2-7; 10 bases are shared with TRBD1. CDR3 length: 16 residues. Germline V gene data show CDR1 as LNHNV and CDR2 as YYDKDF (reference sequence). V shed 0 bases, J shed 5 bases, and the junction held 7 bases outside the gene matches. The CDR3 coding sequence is TGTGCCACCAGCAGAGAGGGGGGACAGGGGTCCCACGAGCAGTACTTC. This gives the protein CATSREGGQGSHEQYF.

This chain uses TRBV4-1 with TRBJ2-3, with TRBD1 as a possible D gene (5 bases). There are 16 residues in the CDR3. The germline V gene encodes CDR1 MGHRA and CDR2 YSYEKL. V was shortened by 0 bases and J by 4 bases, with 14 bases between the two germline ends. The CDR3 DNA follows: TGCGCCAGCAGCCAAGACCTCGGCAGGGCCCCAGATACGCAGTATTTT. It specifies CASSQDLGRAPDTQYF.

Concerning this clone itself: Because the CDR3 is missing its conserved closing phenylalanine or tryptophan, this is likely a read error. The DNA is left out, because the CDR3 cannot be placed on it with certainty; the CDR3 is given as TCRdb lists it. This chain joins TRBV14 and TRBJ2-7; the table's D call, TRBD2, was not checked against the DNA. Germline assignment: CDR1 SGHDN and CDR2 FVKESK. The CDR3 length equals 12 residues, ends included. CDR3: CASSQQLAGGPP.